This entry features one TCR beta chain sequence. Trimming took off 1 base at V and 10 bases at J, with 12 bases between the two ends. Germline CDR1 reads SGHNT; CDR2 reads YYREEE (reference sequence). There are 14 residues in the CDR3. This sample was taken from a study of blood T cell repertoires in COVID-19. Original data processing: Researchers report that nucleated cell counts were estimated from reference gene primer amplification. Sequenced by immunoSEQ multiplex PCR; TCRdb stores in-frame clones only, minus some. The DNA gave D and trimming, while V, J and clone size come from that table. The table lists nearly 110,000 clones, about 89% of them singletons.

The TCR originated in a man aged 40-49 years with active or convalescent COVID-19. Input material: peripheral blood. The chain has TRBV5-4 and TRBJ1-6; D is unresolved. CDR3 DNA sequence: TGTGCCAGCAGCTTGAAATCCCAGAACTCACCCCTCCACTTT. Protein: CASSLKSQNSPLHF.